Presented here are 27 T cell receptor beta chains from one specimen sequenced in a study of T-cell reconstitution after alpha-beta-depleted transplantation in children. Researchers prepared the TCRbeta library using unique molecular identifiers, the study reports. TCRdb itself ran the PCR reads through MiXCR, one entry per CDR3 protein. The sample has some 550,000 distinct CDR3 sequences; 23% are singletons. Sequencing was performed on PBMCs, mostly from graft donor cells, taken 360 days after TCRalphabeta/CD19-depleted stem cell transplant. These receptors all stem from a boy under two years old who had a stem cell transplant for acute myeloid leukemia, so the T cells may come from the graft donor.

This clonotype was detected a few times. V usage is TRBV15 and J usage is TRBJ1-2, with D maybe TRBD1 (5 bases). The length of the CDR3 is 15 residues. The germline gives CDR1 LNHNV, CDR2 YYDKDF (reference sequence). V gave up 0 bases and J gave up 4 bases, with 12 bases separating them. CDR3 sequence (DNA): TGTGCCACCAGCAGAGATAGGGCAGGGATCTATGGCTACACCTTC. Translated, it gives CATSRDRAGIYGYTF.

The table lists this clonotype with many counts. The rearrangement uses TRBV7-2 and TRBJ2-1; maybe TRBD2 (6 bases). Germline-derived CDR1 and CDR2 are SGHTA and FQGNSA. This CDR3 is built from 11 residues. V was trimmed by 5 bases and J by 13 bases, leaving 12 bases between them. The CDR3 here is CASSPGTFQFF. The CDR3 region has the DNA TGTGCCAGCAGCCCCGGGACTTTTCAGTTCTTC. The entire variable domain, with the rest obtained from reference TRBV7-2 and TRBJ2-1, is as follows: GAGVSQSPSNKVTEKGKDVELRCDPISGHTALYWYRQSLGQGLEFLIYFQGNSAPDKSGLPSDRFSAERTGGSVSTLTIQRTQQEDSAVYLCASSPGTFQFFGPGTRLTVL.

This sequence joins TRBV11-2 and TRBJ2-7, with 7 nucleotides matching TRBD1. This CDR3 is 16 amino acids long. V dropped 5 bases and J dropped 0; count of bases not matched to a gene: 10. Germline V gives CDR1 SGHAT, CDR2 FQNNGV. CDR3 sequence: CASSHLSGTASYEQYF. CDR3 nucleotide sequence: TGTGCCAGCAGCCATCTCTCCGGGACAGCCTCCTACGAGCAGTACTTC.

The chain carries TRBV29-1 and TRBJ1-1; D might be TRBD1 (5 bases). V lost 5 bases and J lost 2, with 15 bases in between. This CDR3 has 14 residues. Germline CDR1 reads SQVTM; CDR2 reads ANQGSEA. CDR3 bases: TGCAGCGTTCAGACGACGGGGGATAACACTGAAGCTTTCTTT. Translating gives CSVQTTGDNTEAFF.

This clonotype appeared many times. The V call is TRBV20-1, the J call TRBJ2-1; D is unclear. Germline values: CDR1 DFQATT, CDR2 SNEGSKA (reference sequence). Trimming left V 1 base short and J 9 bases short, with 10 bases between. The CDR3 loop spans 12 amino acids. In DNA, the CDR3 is TGCAGTGCTAGAGTGGCGATCTCTGAGCAGTTCTTC. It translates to CSARVAISEQFF.

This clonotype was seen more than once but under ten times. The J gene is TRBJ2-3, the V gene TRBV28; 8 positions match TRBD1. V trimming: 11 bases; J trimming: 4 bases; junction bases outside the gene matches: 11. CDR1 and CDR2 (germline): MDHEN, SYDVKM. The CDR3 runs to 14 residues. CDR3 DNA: TGTGCCTCCACGCCCCCGACAGGGGCAGATACGCAGTATTTT. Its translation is CASTPPTGADTQYF.

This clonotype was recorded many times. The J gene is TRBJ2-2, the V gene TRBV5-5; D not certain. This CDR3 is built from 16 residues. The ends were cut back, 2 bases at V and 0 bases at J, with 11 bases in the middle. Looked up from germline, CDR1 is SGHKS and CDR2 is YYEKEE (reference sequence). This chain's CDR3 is CASSFQREANTGELFF. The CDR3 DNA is TGTGCCAGCAGCTTTCAAAGGGAAGCGAACACCGGGGAGCTGTTTTTT. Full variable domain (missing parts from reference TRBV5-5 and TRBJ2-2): DAGVTQSPTHLIKTRGQQVTLRCSPISGHKSVSWYQQVLGQGPQFIFQYYEKEERGRGNFPDRFSARQFPNYSSELNVNALLLGDSALYLCASSFQREANTGELFFGEGSRLTVL.

The CDR3 bases are TGTGCCAGCATGGTCCTAGCGGGGGGGTCGGAGACCCAGTACTTC. Protein sequence: CASMVLAGGSETQYF. The chain has TRBV5-4 and TRBJ2-5; TRBD2 matches 12 bases. The CDR3 has 15 amino acids. Germline-derived CDR1 and CDR2 are SGHNT and YYREEE (reference sequence). J was trimmed by 5 bases and V by 6 bases; bases with no gene match: 8.

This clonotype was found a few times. The CDR3 DNA reads as TGTGCCAGCAGTTTTTCCCCGGGGGTGCGTCTTGCCCAGCATTTT. Protein product: CASSFSPGVRLAQHF. The chain joins TRBV12-3 or TRBV12-4 to TRBJ1-5, with a weak D call TRBD1 (5 bases). Trimming cost V 3 bases and J 11 bases, with 20 bases left between them. The CDR3 contains 15 residues.

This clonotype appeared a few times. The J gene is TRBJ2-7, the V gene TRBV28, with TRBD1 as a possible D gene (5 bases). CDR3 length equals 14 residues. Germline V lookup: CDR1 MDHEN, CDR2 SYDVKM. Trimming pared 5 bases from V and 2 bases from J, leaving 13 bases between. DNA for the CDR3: TGTGCCAGCAGTCCAGGGCCAGGGACCTACGAGCAGTACGTC. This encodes CASSPGPGTYEQYV.

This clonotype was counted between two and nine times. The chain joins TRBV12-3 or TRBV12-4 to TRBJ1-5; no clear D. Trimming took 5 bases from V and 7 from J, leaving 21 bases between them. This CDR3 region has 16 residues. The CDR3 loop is CASSLYGNNGNQPQHF. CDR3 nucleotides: TGTGCCAGCAGTCTTTATGGCAACAATGGGAACCAGCCCCAGCATTTT.

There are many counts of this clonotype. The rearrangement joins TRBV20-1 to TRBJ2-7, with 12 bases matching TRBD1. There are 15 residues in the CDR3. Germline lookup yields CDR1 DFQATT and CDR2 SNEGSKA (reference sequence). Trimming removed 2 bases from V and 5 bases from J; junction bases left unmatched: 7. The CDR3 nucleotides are TGCAGTGCTAGAACACCGGGACAGGGGGCCCACGAGCAGTACTTC. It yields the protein CSARTPGQGAHEQYF.

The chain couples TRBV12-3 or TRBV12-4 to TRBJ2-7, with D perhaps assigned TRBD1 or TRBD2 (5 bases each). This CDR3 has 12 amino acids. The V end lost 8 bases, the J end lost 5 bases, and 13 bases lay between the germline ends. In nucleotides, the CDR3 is TGTGCCAGCGGGGTTGGGGGAGACGAGCAGTACTTC. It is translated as CASGVGGDEQYF.

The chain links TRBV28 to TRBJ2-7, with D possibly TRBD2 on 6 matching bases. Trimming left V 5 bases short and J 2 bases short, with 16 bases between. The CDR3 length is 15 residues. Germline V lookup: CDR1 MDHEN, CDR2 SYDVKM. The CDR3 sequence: CASSPRQWEAYEQYV. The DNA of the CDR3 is TGTGCCAGCAGTCCCCGACAGTGGGAGGCCTACGAGCAGTACGTC.

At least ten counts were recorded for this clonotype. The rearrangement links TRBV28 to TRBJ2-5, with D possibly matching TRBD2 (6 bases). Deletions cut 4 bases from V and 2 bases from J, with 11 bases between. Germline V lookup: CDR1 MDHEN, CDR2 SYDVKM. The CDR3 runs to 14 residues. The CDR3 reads CASSWLAQQETQYF. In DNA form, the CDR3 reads TGTGCCAGCAGTTGGCTAGCGCAGCAAGAGACCCAGTACTTC.

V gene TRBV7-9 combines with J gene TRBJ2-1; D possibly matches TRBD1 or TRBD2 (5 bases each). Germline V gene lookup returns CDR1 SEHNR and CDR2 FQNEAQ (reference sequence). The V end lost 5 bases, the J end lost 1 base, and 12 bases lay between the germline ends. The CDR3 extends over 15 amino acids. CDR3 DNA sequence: TGTGCCAGCAGCAGTATTGGGGGATCCTACAATGAGCAGTTCTTC. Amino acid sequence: CASSSIGGSYNEQFF. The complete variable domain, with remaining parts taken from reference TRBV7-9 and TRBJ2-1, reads DTGVSQNPRHKITKRGQNVTFRCDPISEHNRLYWYRQTLGQGPEFLTYFQNEAQLEKSRLLSDRFSAERPKGSFSTLEIQRTEQGDSAMYLCASSSIGGSYNEQFFGPGTRLTVL.

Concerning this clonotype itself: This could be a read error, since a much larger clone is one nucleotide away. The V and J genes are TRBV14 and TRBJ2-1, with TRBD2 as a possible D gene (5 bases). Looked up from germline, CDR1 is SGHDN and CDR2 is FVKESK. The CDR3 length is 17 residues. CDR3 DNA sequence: TGTGCCAGCAGCCGCCCCCCCTGGGGAGTAGGCTACAATGACCAGTTCTTC. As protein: CASSRPPWGVGYNDQFF.

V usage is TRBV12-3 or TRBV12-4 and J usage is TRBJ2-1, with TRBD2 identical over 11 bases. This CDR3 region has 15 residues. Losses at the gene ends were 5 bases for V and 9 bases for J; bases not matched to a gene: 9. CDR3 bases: TGTGCCAGCAGTAAGATAGCGGGGGGGGTGTCTGAGCAGTTCTTC. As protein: CASSKIAGGVSEQFF.

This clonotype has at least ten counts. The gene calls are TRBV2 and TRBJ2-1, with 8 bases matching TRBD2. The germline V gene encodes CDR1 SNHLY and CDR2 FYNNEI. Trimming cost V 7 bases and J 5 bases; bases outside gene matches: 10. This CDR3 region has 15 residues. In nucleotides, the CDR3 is TGTGCCAGCACCCGGGGGGGGAGTTACGACAATGAGCAGTTCTTC. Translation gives CASTRGGSYDNEQFF.

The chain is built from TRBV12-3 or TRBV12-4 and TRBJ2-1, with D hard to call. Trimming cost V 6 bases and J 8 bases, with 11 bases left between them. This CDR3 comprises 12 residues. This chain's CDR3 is CASSPFGDEQFF. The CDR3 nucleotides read TGTGCCAGCAGCCCATTTGGGGATGAGCAGTTCTTC.

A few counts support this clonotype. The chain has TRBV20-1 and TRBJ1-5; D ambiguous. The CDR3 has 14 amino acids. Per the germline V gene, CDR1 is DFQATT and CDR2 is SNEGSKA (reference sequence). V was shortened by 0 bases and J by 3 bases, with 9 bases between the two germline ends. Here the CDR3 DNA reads TGCAGTGCTAGAGATCTTGTGTCCAATCAGCCCCAGCATTTT. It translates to CSARDLVSNQPQHF.

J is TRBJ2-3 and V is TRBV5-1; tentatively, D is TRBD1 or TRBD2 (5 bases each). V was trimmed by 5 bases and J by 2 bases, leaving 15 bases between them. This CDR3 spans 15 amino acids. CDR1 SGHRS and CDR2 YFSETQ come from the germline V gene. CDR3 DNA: TGCGCCAGCAGGCCCTCCGGGGCCGACACAGATACGCAGTATTTT. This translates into CASRPSGADTDTQYF.

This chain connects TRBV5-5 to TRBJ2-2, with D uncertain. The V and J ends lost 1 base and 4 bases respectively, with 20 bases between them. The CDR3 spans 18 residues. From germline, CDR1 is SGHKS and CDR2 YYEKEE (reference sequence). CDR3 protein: CASSLPLPASVFTGELFF. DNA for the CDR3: TGTGCCAGCAGCTTGCCGCTTCCCGCCTCTGTTTTCACCGGGGAGCTGTTTTTT. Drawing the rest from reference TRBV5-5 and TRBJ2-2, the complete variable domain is DAGVTQSPTHLIKTRGQQVTLRCSPISGHKSVSWYQQVLGQGPQFIFQYYEKEERGRGNFPDRFSARQFPNYSSELNVNALLLGDSALYLCASSLPLPASVFTGELFFGEGSRLTVL.

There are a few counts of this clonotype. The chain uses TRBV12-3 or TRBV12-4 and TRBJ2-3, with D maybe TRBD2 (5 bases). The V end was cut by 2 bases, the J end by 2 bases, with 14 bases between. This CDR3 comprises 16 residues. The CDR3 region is CASSLMRSGLTDTQYF. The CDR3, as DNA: TGTGCCAGCAGTTTAATGAGAAGCGGCCTCACAGATACGCAGTATTTT.

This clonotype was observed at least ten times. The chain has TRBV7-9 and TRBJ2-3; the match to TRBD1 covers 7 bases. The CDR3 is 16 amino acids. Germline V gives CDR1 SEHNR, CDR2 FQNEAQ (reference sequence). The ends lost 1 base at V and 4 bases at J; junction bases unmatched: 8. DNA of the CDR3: TGTGCCAGCAGCTTAGGGTTTACAGGGGCACCAGATACGCAGTATTTT. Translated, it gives CASSLGFTGAPDTQYF.

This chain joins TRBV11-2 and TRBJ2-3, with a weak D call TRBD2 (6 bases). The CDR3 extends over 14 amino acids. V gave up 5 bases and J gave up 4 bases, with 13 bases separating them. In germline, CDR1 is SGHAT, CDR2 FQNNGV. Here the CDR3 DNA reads TGTGCCAGCAGCCCAAGGACTAACCCAGATACGCAGTATTTT. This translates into CASSPRTNPDTQYF.

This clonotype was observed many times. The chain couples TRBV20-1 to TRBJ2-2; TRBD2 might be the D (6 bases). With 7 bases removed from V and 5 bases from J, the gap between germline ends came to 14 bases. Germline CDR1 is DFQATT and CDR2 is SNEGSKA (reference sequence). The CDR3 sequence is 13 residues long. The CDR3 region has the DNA TGCAGTGTGGCGGCTAGCGTAACCGGGGAGCTGTTTTTT. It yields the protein CSVAASVTGELFF.